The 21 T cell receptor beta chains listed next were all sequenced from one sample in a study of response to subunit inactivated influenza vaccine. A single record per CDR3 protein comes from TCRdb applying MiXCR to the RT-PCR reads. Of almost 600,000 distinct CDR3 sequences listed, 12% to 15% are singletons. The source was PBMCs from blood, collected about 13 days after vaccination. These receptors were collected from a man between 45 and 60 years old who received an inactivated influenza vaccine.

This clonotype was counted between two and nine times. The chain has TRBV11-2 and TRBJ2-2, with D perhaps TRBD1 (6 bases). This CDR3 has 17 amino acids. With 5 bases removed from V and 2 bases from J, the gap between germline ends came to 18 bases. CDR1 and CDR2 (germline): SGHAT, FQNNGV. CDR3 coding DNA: TGTGCCAGCAGCGTCGGACAGAACCTAATCAACACCGGGGAGCTGTTTTTT. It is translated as CASSVGQNLINTGELFF.

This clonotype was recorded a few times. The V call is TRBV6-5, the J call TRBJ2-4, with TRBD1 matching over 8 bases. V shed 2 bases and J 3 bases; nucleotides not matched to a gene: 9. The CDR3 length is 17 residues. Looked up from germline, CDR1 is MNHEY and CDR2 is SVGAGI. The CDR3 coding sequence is TGTGCCAGCAGTTACCGAAAGACAGGGGTGGGCAAAAACATTCAGTACTTC. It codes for CASSYRKTGVGKNIQYF.

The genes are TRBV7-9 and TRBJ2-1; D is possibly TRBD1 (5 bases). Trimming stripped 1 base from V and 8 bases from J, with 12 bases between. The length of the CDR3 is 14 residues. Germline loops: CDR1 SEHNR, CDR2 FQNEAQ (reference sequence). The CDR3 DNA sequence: TGTGCCAGCAGCTTAGTTCTTATAGGGGATGAGCAGTTCTTC. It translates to CASSLVLIGDEQFF.

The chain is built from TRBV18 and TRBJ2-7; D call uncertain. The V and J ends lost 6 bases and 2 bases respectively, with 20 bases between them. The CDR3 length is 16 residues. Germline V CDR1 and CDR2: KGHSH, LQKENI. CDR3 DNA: TGTGCCAGCTCCGCCAGTCGACTCGGGTGGGCCTACGAGCAGTACTTC. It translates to CASSASRLGWAYEQYF.

CDR3 residues: CASSYWRESEQFF. CDR3 in DNA: TGTGCCAGCAGTTACTGGCGGGAGAGTGAGCAGTTCTTC. The J gene is TRBJ2-1, the V gene TRBV6-5; TRBD2 agrees at 7 bases. The ends lost 1 base at V and 9 bases at J; junction bases unmatched: 3. This CDR3 has 13 amino acids. CDR1 MNHEY and CDR2 SVGAGI come from the germline V gene.

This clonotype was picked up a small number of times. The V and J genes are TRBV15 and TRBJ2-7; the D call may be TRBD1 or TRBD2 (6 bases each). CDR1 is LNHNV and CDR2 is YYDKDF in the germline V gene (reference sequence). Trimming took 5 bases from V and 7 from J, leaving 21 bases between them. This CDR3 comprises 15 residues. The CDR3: CATSRGRGGGGEQYF. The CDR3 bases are TGTGCCACCAGCCGAGGGCGGGGAGGAGGGGGTGAGCAGTACTTC.

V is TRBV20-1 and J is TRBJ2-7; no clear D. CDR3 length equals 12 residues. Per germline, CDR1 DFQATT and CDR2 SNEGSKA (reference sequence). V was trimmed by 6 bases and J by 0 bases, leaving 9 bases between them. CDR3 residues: CSAGLDSYEQYV. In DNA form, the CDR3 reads TGCAGTGCCGGGCTAGACTCCTACGAGCAGTACGTC.

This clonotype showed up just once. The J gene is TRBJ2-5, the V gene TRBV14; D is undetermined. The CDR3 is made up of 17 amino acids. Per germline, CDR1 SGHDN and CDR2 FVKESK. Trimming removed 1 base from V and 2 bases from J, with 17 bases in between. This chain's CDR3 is CASSQVGTPGPQETQYF. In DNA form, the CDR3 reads TGTGCCAGCAGCCAAGTGGGAACCCCCGGTCCGCAAGAGACCCAGTACTTC.

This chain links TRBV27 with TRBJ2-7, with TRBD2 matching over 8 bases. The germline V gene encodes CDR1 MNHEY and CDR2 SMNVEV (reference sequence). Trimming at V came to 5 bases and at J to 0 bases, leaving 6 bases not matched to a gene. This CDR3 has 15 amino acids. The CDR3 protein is CASSPGGGDSYEQYF. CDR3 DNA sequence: TGTGCCAGCAGTCCCGGGGGGGGGGACTCCTACGAGCAGTACTTC.

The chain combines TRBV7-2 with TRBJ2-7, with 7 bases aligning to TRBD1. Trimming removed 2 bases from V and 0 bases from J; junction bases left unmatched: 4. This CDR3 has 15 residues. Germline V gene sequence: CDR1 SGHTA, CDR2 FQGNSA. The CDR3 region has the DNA TGTGCCAGCAGCTTAATGGGACAGAGCTCCTACGAGCAGTACTTC. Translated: CASSLMGQSSYEQYF. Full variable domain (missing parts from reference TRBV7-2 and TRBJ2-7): GAGVSQSPSNKVTEKGKDVELRCDPISGHTALYWYRQSLGQGLEFLIYFQGNSAPDKSGLPSDRFSAERTGGSVSTLTIQRTQQEDSAVYLCASSLMGQSSYEQYFGPGTRLTVT.

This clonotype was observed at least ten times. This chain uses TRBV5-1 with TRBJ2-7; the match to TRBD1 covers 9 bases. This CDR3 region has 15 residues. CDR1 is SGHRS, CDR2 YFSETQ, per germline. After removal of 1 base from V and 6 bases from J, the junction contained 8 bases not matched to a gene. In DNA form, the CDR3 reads TGCGCCAGCAGCTTGCACCGGGACAGGGTGGGCGAGCAGTACTTC. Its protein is CASSLHRDRVGEQYF.

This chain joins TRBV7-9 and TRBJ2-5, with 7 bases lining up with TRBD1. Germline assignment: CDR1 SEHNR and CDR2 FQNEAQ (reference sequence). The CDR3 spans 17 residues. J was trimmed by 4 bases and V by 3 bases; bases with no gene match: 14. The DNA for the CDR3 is TGTGCCAGCAGCTTTCTGACAGGGAAGGCGGGCGTAGAGACCCAGTACTTC. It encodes CASSFLTGKAGVETQYF.

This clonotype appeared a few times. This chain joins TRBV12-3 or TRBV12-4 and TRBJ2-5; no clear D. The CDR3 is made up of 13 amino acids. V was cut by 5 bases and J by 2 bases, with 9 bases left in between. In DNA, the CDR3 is TGTGCCAGCAGTCCGACCCCACAAGAGACCCAGTACTTC. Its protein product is CASSPTPQETQYF.

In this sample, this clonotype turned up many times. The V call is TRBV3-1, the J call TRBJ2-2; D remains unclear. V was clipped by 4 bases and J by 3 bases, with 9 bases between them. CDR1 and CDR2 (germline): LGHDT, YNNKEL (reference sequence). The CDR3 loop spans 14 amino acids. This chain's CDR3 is CASSPRWDTGELFF. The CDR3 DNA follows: TGTGCCAGCAGCCCCCGCTGGGACACCGGGGAGCTGTTTTTT. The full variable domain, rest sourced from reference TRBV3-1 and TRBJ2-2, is DTAVSQTPKYLVTQMGNDKSIKCEQNLGHDTMYWYKQDSKKFLKIMFSYNNKELIINETVPNRFSPKSPDKAHLNLHINSLELGDSAVYFCASSPRWDTGELFFGEGSRLTVL.

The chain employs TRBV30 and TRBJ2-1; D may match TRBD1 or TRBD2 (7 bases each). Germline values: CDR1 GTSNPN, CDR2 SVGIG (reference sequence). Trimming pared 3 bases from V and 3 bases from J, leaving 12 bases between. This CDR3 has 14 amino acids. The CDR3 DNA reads TGTGCCTGGAGCCAGGGGGGGTTCTACAATGAGCAGTTCTTC. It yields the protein CAWSQGGFYNEQFF.

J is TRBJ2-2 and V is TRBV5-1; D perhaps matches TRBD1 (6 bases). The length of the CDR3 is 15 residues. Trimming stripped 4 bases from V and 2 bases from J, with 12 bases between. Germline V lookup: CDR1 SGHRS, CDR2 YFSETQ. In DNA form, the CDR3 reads TGCGCCAGCAGCGAGACAGGATCAAACACCGGGGAGCTGTTTTTT. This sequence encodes CASSETGSNTGELFF.

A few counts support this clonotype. The CDR3 DNA reads as TGCAGTGCTCGCCTAATAAGCTACGAGCAGTACTTC. Translation: CSARLISYEQYF. V gene TRBV20-1 combines with J gene TRBJ2-7; D unresolved. CDR3 length: 12 residues. V was shortened by 5 bases and J by 3 bases, with 11 bases between the two germline ends. Germline V lookup: CDR1 DFQATT, CDR2 SNEGSKA (reference sequence).

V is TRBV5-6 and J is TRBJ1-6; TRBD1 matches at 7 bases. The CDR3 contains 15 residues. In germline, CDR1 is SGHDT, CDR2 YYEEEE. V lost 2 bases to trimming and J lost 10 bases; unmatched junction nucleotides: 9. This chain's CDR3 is CASSFGQGVGSPLHF. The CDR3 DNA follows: TGTGCCAGCAGCTTTGGGCAGGGGGTAGGGTCACCCCTCCACTTT.

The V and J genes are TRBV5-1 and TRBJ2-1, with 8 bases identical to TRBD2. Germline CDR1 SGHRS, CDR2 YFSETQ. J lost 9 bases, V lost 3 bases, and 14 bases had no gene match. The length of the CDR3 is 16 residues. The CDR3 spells CASSSMSGGANSEQFF. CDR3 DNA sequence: TGCGCCAGCAGCTCCATGAGCGGGGGTGCAAATAGTGAGCAGTTCTTC.

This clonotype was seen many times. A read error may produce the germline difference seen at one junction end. CDR3 DNA: TGTGCCAGCAAAACTAGCGGGAGCTCCCACGAGCAGTACTTC. It codes for CASKTSGSSHEQYF. The rearrangement uses TRBV6-2 or TRBV6-3 and TRBJ2-7; 11 bases line up with TRBD2. CDR3 length equals 14 residues. Germline V gene lookup returns CDR1 MNHEY and CDR2 SVGEGT.

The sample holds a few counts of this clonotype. This CDR3 is CATPGPNTGELFF. As DNA, the CDR3 is TGTGCCACGCCGGGGCCGAACACCGGGGAGCTGTTTTTT. V usage is TRBV10-3 and J usage is TRBJ2-2; D could derive from TRBD1 or TRBD2 (5 bases each). Germline CDR1 ENHRY, CDR2 SYGVKD. The ends were cut back, 10 bases at V and 0 bases at J, with 9 bases in the middle. The CDR3 spans 13 residues.